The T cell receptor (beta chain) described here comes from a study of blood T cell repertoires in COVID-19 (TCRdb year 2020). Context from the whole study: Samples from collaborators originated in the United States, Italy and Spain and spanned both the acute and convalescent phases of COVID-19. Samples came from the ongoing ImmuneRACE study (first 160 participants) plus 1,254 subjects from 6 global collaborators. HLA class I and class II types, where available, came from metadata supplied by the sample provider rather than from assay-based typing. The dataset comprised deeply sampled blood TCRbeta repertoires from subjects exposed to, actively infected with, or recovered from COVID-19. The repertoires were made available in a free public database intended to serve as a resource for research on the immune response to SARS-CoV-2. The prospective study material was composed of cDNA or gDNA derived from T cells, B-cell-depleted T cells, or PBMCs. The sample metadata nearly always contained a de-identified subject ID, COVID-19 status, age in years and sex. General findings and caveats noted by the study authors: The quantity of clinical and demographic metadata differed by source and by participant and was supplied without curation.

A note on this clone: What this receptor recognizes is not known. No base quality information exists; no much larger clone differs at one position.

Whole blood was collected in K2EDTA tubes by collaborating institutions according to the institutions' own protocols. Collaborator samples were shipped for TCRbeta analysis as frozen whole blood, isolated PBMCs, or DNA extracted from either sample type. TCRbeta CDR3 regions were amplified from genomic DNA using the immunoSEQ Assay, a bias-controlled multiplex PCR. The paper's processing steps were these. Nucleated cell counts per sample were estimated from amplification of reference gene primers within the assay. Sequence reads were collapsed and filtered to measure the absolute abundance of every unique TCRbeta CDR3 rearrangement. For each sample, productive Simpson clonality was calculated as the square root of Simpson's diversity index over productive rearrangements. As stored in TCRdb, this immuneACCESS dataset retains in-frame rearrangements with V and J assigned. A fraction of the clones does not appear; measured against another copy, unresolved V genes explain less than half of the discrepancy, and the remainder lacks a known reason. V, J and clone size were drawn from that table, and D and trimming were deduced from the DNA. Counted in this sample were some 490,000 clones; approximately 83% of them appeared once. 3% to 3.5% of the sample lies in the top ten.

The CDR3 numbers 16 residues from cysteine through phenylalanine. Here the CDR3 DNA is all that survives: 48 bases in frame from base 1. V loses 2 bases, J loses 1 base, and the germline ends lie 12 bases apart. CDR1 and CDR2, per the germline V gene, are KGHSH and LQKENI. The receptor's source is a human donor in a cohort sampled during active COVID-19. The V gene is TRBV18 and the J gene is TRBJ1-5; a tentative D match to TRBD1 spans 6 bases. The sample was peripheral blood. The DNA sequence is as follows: TGTGCCAGCTCACCAAAAGGACAGTCGAGCAATCAGCCCCAGCATTTT. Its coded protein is CASSPKGQSSNQPQHF.